The 18 T cell receptor beta chains presented below share a single source sample, sequenced in a study of blood T cells in healthy people across ages. Combining a sample-barcoded 5' primer with a J-beta primer mix, a second PCR ran for 7 to 11 cycles. TCRdb independently ran MiXCR on the 5' RACE reads; one entry per CDR3 protein. Of about 600,000 distinct CDR3 sequences listed, around half are singletons. Sequencing was performed on blood. These receptors were obtained from an elderly man in good health.

The chain has TRBV6-1 and TRBJ2-1; D not certain. Trimming took off 6 bases at V and 2 bases at J, with 8 bases between the two ends. CDR1 is MNHNS and CDR2 is SASEGT in the germline V gene. The CDR3 sequence is 13 residues long. This chain's CDR3 is CASRATTYNEQFF. CDR3 DNA: TGTGCCAGCAGGGCTACTACCTACAATGAGCAGTTCTTC.

The chain employs TRBV7-9 and TRBJ2-7; 7 nucleotides agree with TRBD2. V shed 5 bases, J shed 2 bases, and the junction held 6 bases outside the gene matches. CDR3 length equals 14 residues. The V gene's germline CDR1 is SEHNR and CDR2 FQNEAQ (reference sequence). CDR3 nucleotide sequence: TGTGCCAGCAGCCCCTTGCGGGGGACCTACGAGCAGTACTTC. This sequence encodes CASSPLRGTYEQYF.

This clonotype has just a few counts. This rearrangement joins TRBV29-1 to TRBJ2-5; 10 bases align to TRBD1. The V gene's germline CDR1 is SQVTM and CDR2 ANQGSEA. The CDR3 loop spans 15 amino acids. V gave up 6 bases and J gave up 11 bases; unmatched junction bases: 18. The CDR3 loop is CSVQLGDRGRNEQYF. The DNA for the CDR3 is TGCAGCGTCCAACTGGGGGACAGGGGACGGAATGAGCAGTACTTC.

In this sample, this clonotype turned up many times. This sequence joins TRBV7-9 and TRBJ1-2; D is unclear. The CDR3 loop spans 11 amino acids. Germline CDR1 SEHNR, CDR2 FQNEAQ (reference sequence). Trimming removed 3 bases from V and 8 bases from J, with 7 bases in between. This CDR3 reads CASSFSGGYTF. As DNA, the CDR3 is TGTGCCAGCAGCTTCTCTGGAGGCTACACCTTC.

The chain is built from TRBV4-1 and TRBJ2-5; 7 nucleotides line up with TRBD1. In germline, CDR1 is MGHRA, CDR2 YSYEKL. V trimming: 0 bases; J trimming: 2 bases; junction bases outside the gene matches: 12. The CDR3 is made up of 18 amino acids. The CDR3: CASSQDQGGGFPQETQYF. The CDR3 DNA reads TGCGCCAGCAGCCAAGATCAAGGGGGCGGATTCCCTCAAGAGACCCAGTACTTC.

This clonotype was found a few times. The chain combines TRBV24-1 with TRBJ2-1, with TRBD2 matching 10 bases. Germline trimming cut 4 bases from V and 10 bases from J; bases unmatched to any gene: 12. Germline CDR1 reads KGHDR; CDR2 reads SFDVKD. CDR3 length: 16 residues. Here the CDR3 reads CATSDPTSGLGVEQFF. In DNA, the CDR3 is TGTGCCACCAGTGACCCGACTAGCGGGCTGGGTGTAGAGCAGTTCTTC.

The genes are TRBV24-1 and TRBJ2-7; maybe TRBD1 (5 bases). CDR3 size: 15 residues. The V and J ends lost 10 bases and 0 bases respectively, with 18 bases between them. The V gene's germline CDR1 is KGHDR and CDR2 SFDVKD. CDR3 in amino acids: CATIFQGKSSYEQYF. In nucleotides, the CDR3 is TGTGCCACTATATTTCAGGGCAAGAGCTCCTACGAGCAGTACTTC.

This chain links TRBV29-1 with TRBJ2-7; no reliable D call. Trimming pared 6 bases from V and 7 bases from J, leaving 25 bases between. CDR3 size: 15 residues. The germline V gene encodes CDR1 SQVTM and CDR2 ANQGSEA. The CDR3 reads CSVPRTVSSYNEQYF. CDR3 DNA: TGCAGCGTCCCTCGTACCGTGAGCTCCTACAATGAGCAGTACTTC.

J is TRBJ2-3 and V is TRBV15, with 12 bases identical to TRBD2. CDR1 LNHNV and CDR2 YYDKDF come from the germline V gene (reference sequence). With V trimmed by 5 bases and J by 5 bases, 2 bases remained unmatched. This CDR3 contains 14 residues. The CDR3 nucleotides are TGTGCCACCAGCCGACTAGCGGGGGAAGATACGCAGTATTTT. This codes for CATSRLAGEDTQYF.

In its sample, this clonotype was seen a few times. The rearrangement joins TRBV20-1 to TRBJ2-1; TRBD2 aligns across 10 bases. V lost 4 bases and J lost 5; bases outside the gene matches: 11. The CDR3 extends over 16 amino acids. Looked up from germline, CDR1 is DFQATT and CDR2 is SNEGSKA (reference sequence). The DNA for the CDR3 is TGCAGTGCTATATCGACCGAGCGGGGGGGAGACAATGAGCAGTTCTTC. Residues: CSAISTERGGDNEQFF.

The V and J genes are TRBV4-2 and TRBJ2-3; D call uncertain. Germline V gene data show CDR1 as LGHNA and CDR2 as YNFKEQ. The ends were cut back, 4 bases at V and 1 base at J, with 9 bases in the middle. This CDR3 spans 14 amino acids. The CDR3 DNA is TGTGCCAGCAGCCCAAGGCCAGGCACAGATACGCAGTATTTT. This translates into CASSPRPGTDTQYF.

This clonotype came up many times. The rearrangement links TRBV6-6 to TRBJ1-6; 11 nucleotides agree with TRBD1. Germline trimming cut 5 bases from V and 9 bases from J; bases unmatched to any gene: 3. Germline V lookup: CDR1 MNHNY, CDR2 SVGAGI (reference sequence). The CDR3 is made up of 14 amino acids. In nucleotides, the CDR3 is TGTGCCAGCAGTACCGGGACAGGGGGTTCACCCCTCCACTTT. The encoded protein is CASSTGTGGSPLHF.

This clonotype came up once. This may come from a read error, since a much larger clone is one base off. V and J are TRBV7-2 and TRBJ2-3; TRBD2 matches 9 bases. This CDR3 comprises 16 residues. J lost 5 bases, V lost 5 bases, and 11 bases had no gene match. Germline V CDR1 and CDR2: SGHTA, FQGNSA. In DNA, the CDR3 is TGTGCCAGCAGCCGCGGGCTAGCGGGATTCATAGATACGCAGTATTTT. This codes for CASSRGLAGFIDTQYF.

This clonotype has only one observation. The CDR3 DNA reads TGTGCCACCGGACAGGGGGACGACGAGCAGTACTTC. It specifies CATGQGDDEQYF. The genes are TRBV10-3 and TRBJ2-4, with 10 bases fitting TRBD1. Near its end, the DNA agrees better with TRBJ2-7, so the J call may be wrong. This CDR3 has 12 residues. Germline CDR1 and CDR2: ENHRY and SYGVKD.

CDR3 residues: CSVRQETQYF. CDR3 nucleotide sequence: TGCAGCGTTAGGCAAGAGACCCAGTACTTC. The V gene is TRBV29-1, the J gene TRBJ2-5; D not resolved. V was clipped by 5 bases and J by 2 bases, with 3 bases between them. Germline V gene data show CDR1 as SQVTM and CDR2 as ANQGSEA. This CDR3 has 10 amino acids.

The CDR3 sequence is CAPYIRDRVTSGANVLTF. The CDR3 nucleotides are TGTGCCCCCTATATACGGGACAGAGTTACCTCTGGGGCCAACGTCCTGACTTTC. V is TRBV24-1 and J is TRBJ2-6, with 7 bases that match TRBD1. The germline V gene has CDR1 KGHDR and CDR2 SFDVKD. The CDR3 has 18 residues. Trimming at V came to 12 bases and at J to 0 bases, leaving 16 bases not matched to a gene.

This sequence joins TRBV3-1 and TRBJ2-3, with 15 bases that match TRBD2. The V segment lost 3 bases and the J segment 8 bases; nucleotides outside the gene matches: 6. This CDR3 region has 16 residues. Germline V gene sequence: CDR1 LGHDT, CDR2 YNNKEL (reference sequence). In DNA, the CDR3 is TGTGCCAGCAGCCATCTTGGACTAGCGGGGGGGGCTACGCAGTATTTT. As protein: CASSHLGLAGGATQYF.

V usage is TRBV5-1 and J usage is TRBJ1-1; 9 positions match TRBD1. V lost 0 bases to trimming and J lost 0 bases; unmatched junction nucleotides: 6. CDR1 SGHRS and CDR2 YFSETQ come from the germline V gene. This CDR3 has 17 amino acids. DNA of the CDR3: TGCGCCAGCAGCTTGGGGACAGGGGTCTTTGTGAACACTGAAGCTTTCTTT. Amino acid sequence: CASSLGTGVFVNTEAFF.